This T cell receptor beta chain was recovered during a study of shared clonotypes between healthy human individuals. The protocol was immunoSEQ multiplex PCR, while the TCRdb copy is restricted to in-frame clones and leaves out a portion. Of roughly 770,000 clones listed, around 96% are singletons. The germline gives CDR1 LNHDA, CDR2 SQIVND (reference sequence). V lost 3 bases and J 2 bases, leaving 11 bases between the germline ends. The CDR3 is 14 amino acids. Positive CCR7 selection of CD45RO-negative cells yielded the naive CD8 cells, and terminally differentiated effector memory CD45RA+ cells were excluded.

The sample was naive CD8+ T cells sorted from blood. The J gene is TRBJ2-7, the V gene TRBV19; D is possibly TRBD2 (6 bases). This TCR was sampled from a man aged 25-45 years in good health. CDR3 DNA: TGTGCCAGTAGTATCACCGGGAGCACCTACGAGCAGTACTTC. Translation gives CASSITGSTYEQYF.